This TCR beta chain is from a study of blood T cell repertoires in COVID-19. Study-wide background: From the United States, Italy and Spain came samples of acute and convalescent COVID-19. From T cells, B-cell-depleted T cells, or PBMCs came the material, which was cDNA or gDNA.

The CDR3 length is 13 residues. Per germline, CDR1 LGHNT and CDR2 FRNRAP. Between the trimmed V and J ends, which lost 7 bases and 4 bases, there was a span of 11 bases. In the source study's methods: Estimates of nucleated cell counts were drawn from the amplification of reference gene primers. Clones were read by immunoSEQ multiplex PCR, and TCRdb kept only the in-frame ones, dropping some. V, J and clone size reflect that table, while D and trimming were determined from the DNA. The data show 100,000 to 150,000 clones, approximately 80% seen once. Sequencing was performed on peripheral blood. The sequence was collected from a woman between 45 and 65 years old with acute or convalescent COVID-19. The chain carries TRBV12-5 and TRBJ2-4, with unresolved D. CDR3 sequence reads: CASVSSQKNIQYF. The CDR3, as DNA: TGTGCTAGTGTTTCCTCGCAGAAAAACATTCAGTACTTC.